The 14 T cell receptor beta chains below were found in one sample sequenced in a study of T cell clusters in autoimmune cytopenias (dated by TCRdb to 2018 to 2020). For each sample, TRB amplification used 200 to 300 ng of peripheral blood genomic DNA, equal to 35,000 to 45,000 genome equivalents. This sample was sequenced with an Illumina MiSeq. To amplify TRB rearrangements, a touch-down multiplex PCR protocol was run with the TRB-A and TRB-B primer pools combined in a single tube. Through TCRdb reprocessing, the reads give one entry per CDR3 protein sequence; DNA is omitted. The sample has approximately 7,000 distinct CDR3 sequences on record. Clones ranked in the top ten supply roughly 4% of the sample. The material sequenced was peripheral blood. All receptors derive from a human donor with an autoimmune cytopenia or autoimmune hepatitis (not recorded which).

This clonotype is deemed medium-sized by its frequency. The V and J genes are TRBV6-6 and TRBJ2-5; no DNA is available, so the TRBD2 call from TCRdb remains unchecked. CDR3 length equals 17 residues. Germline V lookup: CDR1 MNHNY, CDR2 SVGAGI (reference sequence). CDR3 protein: CASSSLASGGARETQYF.

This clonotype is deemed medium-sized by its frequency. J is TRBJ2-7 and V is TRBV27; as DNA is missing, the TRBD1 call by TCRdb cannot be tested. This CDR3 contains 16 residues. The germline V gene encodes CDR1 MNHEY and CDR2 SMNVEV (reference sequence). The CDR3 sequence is CASSLPSGTGLHEQYF.

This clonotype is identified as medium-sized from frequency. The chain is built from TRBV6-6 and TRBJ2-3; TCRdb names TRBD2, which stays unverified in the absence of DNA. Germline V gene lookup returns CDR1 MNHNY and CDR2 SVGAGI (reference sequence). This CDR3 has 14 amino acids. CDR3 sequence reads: CATPRSSTTDTQYF.

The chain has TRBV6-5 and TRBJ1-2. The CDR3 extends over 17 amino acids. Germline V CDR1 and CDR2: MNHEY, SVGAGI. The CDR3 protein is CASSYHGETGSGDGYTF.

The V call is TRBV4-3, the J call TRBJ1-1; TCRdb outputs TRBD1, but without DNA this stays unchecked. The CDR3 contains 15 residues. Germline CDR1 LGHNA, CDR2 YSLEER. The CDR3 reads CASSQDAGASTEAFF.

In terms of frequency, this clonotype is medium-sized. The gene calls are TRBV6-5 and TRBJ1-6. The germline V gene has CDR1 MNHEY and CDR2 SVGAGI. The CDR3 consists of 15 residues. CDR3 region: CASSYSGTTNSPLHF.

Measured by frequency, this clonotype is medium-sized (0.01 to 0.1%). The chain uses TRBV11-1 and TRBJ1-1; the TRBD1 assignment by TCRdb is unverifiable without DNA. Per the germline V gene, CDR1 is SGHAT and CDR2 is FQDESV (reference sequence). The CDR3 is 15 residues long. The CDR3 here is CASRPPQLPNTEAFF.

CDR3 region: CSAIFEWDSEGNTIYF. The V gene is TRBV20-1, the J gene TRBJ1-3; TCRdb designates TRBD1, a call that cannot be tested without DNA. CDR1 and CDR2 (germline): DFQATT, SNEGSKA (reference sequence). The CDR3 spans 16 residues.

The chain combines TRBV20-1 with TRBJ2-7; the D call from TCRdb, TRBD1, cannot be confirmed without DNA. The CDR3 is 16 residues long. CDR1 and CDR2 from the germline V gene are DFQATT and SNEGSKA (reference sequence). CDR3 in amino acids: CSARDRVGGSRYEQYF.

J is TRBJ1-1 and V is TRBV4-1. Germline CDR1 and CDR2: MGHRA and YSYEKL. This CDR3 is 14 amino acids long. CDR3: CATRRTQMNTEAFF.

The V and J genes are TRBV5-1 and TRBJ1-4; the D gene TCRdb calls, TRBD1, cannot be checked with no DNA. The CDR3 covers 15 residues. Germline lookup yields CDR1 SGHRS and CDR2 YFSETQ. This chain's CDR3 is CASSLGTGRNEKLFF. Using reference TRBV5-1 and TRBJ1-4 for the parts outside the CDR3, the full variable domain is KAGVTQTPRYLIKTRGQQVTLSCSPISGHRSVSWYQQTPGQGLQFLFEYFSETQRNKGNFPGRFSGRQFSNSRSEMNVSTLELGDSALYLCASSLGTGRNEKLFFGSGTQLSVL.

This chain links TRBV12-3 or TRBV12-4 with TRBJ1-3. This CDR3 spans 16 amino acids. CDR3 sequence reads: CASNRWTGTSGNTIYF.

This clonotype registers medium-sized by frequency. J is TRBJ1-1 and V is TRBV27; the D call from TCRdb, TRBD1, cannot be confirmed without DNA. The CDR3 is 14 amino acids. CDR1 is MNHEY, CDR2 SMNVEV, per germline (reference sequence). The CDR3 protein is CASSLSAGYTEAFF.

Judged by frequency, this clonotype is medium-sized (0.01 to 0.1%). The CDR3 reads CASRRQDKPGYTF. The chain uses TRBV6-5 and TRBJ1-2. CDR3 length equals 13 residues. The germline V gene encodes CDR1 MNHEY and CDR2 SVGAGI.